The clone carrying this TCR beta chain has ten or more counts. This sample is drawn from a study of blood T cell repertoires in COVID-19. Study as a whole: Acute and convalescent COVID-19 samples came from the United States, Italy and Spain. PBMCs, B-cell-depleted T cells, or T cells provided the cDNA or gDNA that made up the material.

Under the authors' procedure: Estimated nucleated cell counts came from reference gene primer amplification. Some clones are missing from TCRdb's copy, which holds only in-frame ones; the method was immunoSEQ multiplex PCR. The V and J calls and the clone size are those of that table, but D and trimming were determined from the DNA. The sample contains about 45,000 clones, roughly 80% of which appear only once. V trimming: 4 bases; J trimming: 5 bases; junction bases outside the gene matches: 7. Germline CDR1 reads SGHNT; CDR2 reads YYREEE (reference sequence). This CDR3 is built from 15 residues. This sequence originates from a woman in her 70s with acute or convalescent COVID-19. The chain links TRBV5-4 to TRBJ1-2; 11 nucleotides agree with TRBD1. The sequenced sample consisted of peripheral blood. DNA for the CDR3: TGTGCCAGCAGCCCTGGGACAGGGGGTGATTATGGCTACACCTTC. As protein: CASSPGTGGDYGYTF. Based on the CDR3 plus reference TRBV5-4 and TRBJ1-2, the full variable domain is ETGVTQSPTHLIKTRGQQVTLRCSSQSGHNTVSWYQQALGQGPQFIFQYYREEENGRGNFPPRFSGLQFPNYSSELNVNALELDDSALYLCASSPGTGGDYGYTFGSGTRLTVV.